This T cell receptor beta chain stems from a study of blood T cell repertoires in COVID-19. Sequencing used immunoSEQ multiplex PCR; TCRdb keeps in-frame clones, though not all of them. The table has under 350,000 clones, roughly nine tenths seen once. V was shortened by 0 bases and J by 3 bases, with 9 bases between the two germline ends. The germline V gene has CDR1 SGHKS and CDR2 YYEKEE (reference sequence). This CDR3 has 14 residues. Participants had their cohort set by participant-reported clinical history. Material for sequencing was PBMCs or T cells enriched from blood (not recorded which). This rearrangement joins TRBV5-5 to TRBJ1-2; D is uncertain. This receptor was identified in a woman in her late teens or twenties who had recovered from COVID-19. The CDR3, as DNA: TGTGCCAGCAGCTTGGTTACGGAGTACTATGGCTACACCTTC. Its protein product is CASSLVTEYYGYTF.